This record concerns one T cell receptor beta chain sequence. Profiling relied on immunoSEQ multiplex PCR, and the TCRdb table lists in-frame clones only, not all of them. The data contain 200,000 to 250,000 clones, 86% of them singletons. The sample comes from a study of blood T cell repertoires in COVID-19. Study context: The analysed material was cDNA or gDNA that came from T cells, B-cell-depleted T cells, or PBMCs.

CDR3 length: 15 amino acids. The germline V gene encodes CDR1 SGHRS and CDR2 YFSETQ. The V gene lost 0 bases and the J gene lost 3 bases, with 11 bases spanning the gap. The TCR comes from a man aged 25-40 years who had recovered from COVID-19. The chain uses TRBV5-1 and TRBJ2-3; TRBD2 is a possible D gene (5 bases). Specimen: peripheral blood. The CDR3 region is CASSLDGGRTDTQYF. The CDR3 DNA sequence: TGCGCCAGCAGCTTGGATGGCGGGCGAACAGATACGCAGTATTTT.